The rows below give T cell receptor beta chains drawn from one sample of a study of shared T cell receptors in the human thymus. Profiled with immunoSEQ multiplex PCR; TCRdb holds only in-frame clones, not every one. Among about 610,000 clones listed, around 89% were seen once. These sequences were also reported in another study, on human thymus T cells.

The sample taken for sequencing was thymocytes. These TCRs come from a boy younger than two with a congenital heart defect. Both conserved end residues are part of each CDR3. A D gene is named only where the DNA matches it firmly. The size of a clone is reported for some rows only, either as once, few or many, or as a class for expanded clones.

j_call	v_call	d_call	clone_size	cdr3_nt	cdr3_aa
TRBJ2-7	TRBV14	TRBD1	-	TGTGCCAGCAGCCAAGGTGCAGGGGGACCCTACGAGCAGTACTTC	CASSQGAGGPYEQYF
TRBJ2-3	TRBV7-6	TRBD1	-	TGTGCCAGCAGCTTGGCGGACAGGGTCACAGATACGCAGTATTTT	CASSLADRVTDTQYF
TRBJ1-2	TRBV4-3	-	-	TGCGCCAGCAGCCAAGTCCGGCGTCGGGATATGGCGAACTATGGCTACACCTTC	CASSQVRRRDMANYGYTF
TRBJ1-1	TRBV6-4	TRBD1	-	TGTGCCAGCAGTGTAAACAGGGGAAAGAACACTGAAGCTTTCTTT	CASSVNRGKNTEAFF
TRBJ2-3	TRBV7-2	TRBD2	-	TGTGCCAGCAGTTCTCCTAGCGGGAGGAAGACAGATACGCAGTATTTT	CASSSPSGRKTDTQYF
TRBJ2-3	TRBV28	-	-	TGTGCCAGCAGTCCCCCAGACAGGGAGGGCACAGATACGCAGTATTTT	CASSPPDREGTDTQYF
TRBJ2-1	TRBV5-6	-	-	TGTGCCAGCAGCTCGCAGAAATACAGGTTAGGGGTTTACAATGAGCAGTTCTTC	CASSSQKYRLGVYNEQFF
TRBJ2-5	TRBV11-2	TRBD2	-	TGTGCCAGCACCATAGCGGGACAAGAGACCCAGTACTTC	CASTIAGQETQYF
TRBJ2-1	TRBV30	-	-	TGTGCCCGGCAGGGAGGTATCCCCTCCTACAATGAGCAGTTCTTC	CARQGGIPSYNEQFF
TRBJ2-1	TRBV12-1	-	-	TGTGCCAGCAGCTTTGCGAACCGACTAGCGCTTGCTCACTCCTACAATGAGCAGTTCTTC	CASSFANRLALAHSYNEQFF
TRBJ1-2	TRBV19	-	-	TGTGCCAGCTTTAATGTTCCTTATGGCTACACCTTC	CASFNVPYGYTF
TRBJ1-1	TRBV6-1	-	-	TGTGCCAGCAGTGACAGACAAAACACTGAAGCTTTCTTT	CASSDRQNTEAFF
TRBJ1-2	TRBV5-5	TRBD1	once	TGTGCCAGCAGATGGATTGGACAGGGGAAATATGGCTACACCTTC	CASRWIGQGKYGYTF
TRBJ2-2	TRBV6-1	-	-	TGTGCCAGCAGTGCCCCGACTGACAGGCTTAACACCGGGGAGCTGTTTTTT	CASSAPTDRLNTGELFF
TRBJ2-2	TRBV20-1	-	-	TGCAGTGCTAGATCGACCGGGGAGCTGTTTTTT	CSARSTGELFF
TRBJ2-5	TRBV28	TRBD2	-	TGTGCCAGCAGTTTAGGCGGGAGGGCAGATGAGACCCAGTACTTC	CASSLGGRADETQYF